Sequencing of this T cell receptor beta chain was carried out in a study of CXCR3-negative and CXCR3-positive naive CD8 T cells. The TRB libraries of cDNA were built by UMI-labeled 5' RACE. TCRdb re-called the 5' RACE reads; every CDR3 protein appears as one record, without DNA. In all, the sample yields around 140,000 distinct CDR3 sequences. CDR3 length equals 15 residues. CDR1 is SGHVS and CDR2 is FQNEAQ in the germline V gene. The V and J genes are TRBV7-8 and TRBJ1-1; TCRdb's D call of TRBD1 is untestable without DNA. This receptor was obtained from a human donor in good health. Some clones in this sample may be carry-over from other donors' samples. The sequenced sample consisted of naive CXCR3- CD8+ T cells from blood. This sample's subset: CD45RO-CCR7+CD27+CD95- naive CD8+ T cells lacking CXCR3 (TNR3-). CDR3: CASSSDSPLNTEAFF.